Below are 27 T cell receptor beta chains sequenced from a single sample in a study of molecular identifiers for immune sequencing clone quantification. TCRdb itself ran the PCR reads through MiXCR, one entry per CDR3 protein. This table holds about 86,000 distinct CDR3 sequences, nearly 25% found once. Sequenced sample: naive CD8+ T cells from blood, with Jurkat cell RNA spiked in. The subset is: FACS-sorted CD8+CD4-CCR7+CD45RA+ naive T cells. These receptors came from a human donor in good health. Some libraries in this study had Jurkat cell RNA spiked in.

This clonotype showed up many times. The rearrangement uses TRBV7-9 and TRBJ2-3; 10 bases agree with TRBD2. CDR3 length: 20 residues. CDR1 SEHNR and CDR2 FQNEAQ come from the germline V gene (reference sequence). Trimming removed 4 bases from V and 4 bases from J; junction bases left unmatched: 20. The CDR3 bases are TGTGCCAGCAGCTCCCGTATCCGAGCGGGGGGGCTCGATATCCCAGATACGCAGTATTTT. Translated, it gives CASSSRIRAGGLDIPDTQYF.

The gene calls are TRBV24-1 and TRBJ2-1; 10 bases map to TRBD1. Germline trimming cut 6 bases from V and 6 bases from J; bases unmatched to any gene: 1. The CDR3 contains 13 residues. Germline V gives CDR1 KGHDR, CDR2 SFDVKD. The CDR3 loop is CATSRTGGNEQFF. As DNA, the CDR3 is TGTGCCACCAGTCGGACAGGGGGCAATGAGCAGTTCTTC.

At least ten counts were recorded for this clonotype. In DNA form, the CDR3 reads TGTGCCAGCAGCTTAGAGCTCCAAGAGACCCAGTACTTC. Translation gives CASSLELQETQYF. The genes are TRBV7-2 and TRBJ2-5; no clear D. CDR3 size: 13 residues. Germline V gene data show CDR1 as SGHTA and CDR2 as FQGNSA. V lost 1 base and J 1 base, leaving 4 bases between the germline ends.

About this clonotype itself: The junction shows a germline mismatch at one end, possibly a read error. The J gene is TRBJ2-1, the V gene TRBV5-3; the match to TRBD2 covers 7 bases. TRBV5-3 is labeled an ORF, and its function is uncertain. This CDR3 region has 12 residues. In DNA, the CDR3 is TGTGCCAGCAGCGGGGTAGCAAGTGAGCGGTTCTTC. The encoded protein is CASSGVASERFF.

As regards this clonotype: The CDR3 end shows no conserved phenylalanine or tryptophan, and so a read error is likely. This rearrangement joins TRBV30 to TRBJ2-7; D gene uncertain. Germline V CDR1 and CDR2: GTSNPN, SVGIG (reference sequence). The CDR3 extends over 13 amino acids. The CDR3 coding sequence is TGTGCCTGGGGTGTCCTGGGGTTCAACGAGCAGTACTCC. It yields the protein CAWGVLGFNEQYS.

This clonotype was seen more than once but under ten times. This chain links TRBV5-1 with TRBJ2-2; D uncertain. CDR3 length: 14 amino acids. The V gene lost 0 bases and the J gene lost 1 base, with 4 bases spanning the gap. Germline loops: CDR1 SGHRS, CDR2 YFSETQ. CDR3 residues: CASSLAVNTGELFF. The CDR3 region has the DNA TGCGCCAGCAGCTTGGCCGTGAACACCGGGGAGCTGTTTTTT.

This clonotype was counted a few times. The rearrangement joins TRBV6-2 or TRBV6-3 to TRBJ2-1; no definite D call. Per the germline V gene, CDR1 is MNHEY and CDR2 is SVGEGT. Trimming took 4 bases from V and 1 from J, leaving 11 bases between them. The CDR3 consists of 15 residues. This CDR3 reads CASSSSDGSYNEQFF. The CDR3 bases are TGTGCCAGCAGTTCCTCTGACGGGTCCTACAATGAGCAGTTCTTC.

The V call is TRBV6-2 or TRBV6-3, the J call TRBJ1-1; D is unresolved. Germline V CDR1 and CDR2: MNHEY, SVGEGT. Deletions cut 0 bases from V and 3 bases from J, with 5 bases between. The CDR3 runs 13 residues. CDR3 loop: CASSYSRDTEAFF. CDR3 nucleotide sequence: TGTGCCAGCAGTTACTCGAGGGACACTGAAGCTTTCTTT.

There are many counts of this clonotype. The chain is built from TRBV24-1 and TRBJ2-2; D unresolved. Deletions cut 7 bases from V and 5 bases from J, with 7 bases between. The CDR3 extends over 12 amino acids. CDR1 is KGHDR and CDR2 is SFDVKD in the germline V gene. The CDR3 sequence: CATRGVTGELFF. The CDR3 DNA sequence: TGTGCCACCAGAGGAGTAACCGGGGAGCTGTTTTTT.

This clonotype was detected many times. The chain joins TRBV5-1 to TRBJ2-3; unclear D gene. Trimming removed 2 bases at V and 4 bases at J, with 14 bases between. Germline loops: CDR1 SGHRS, CDR2 YFSETQ. The CDR3 consists of 15 residues. CDR3 coding DNA: TGCGCCAGCAGCTTCTGGGGAAACTCAGCAGATACGCAGTATTTT. Translating it yields CASSFWGNSADTQYF. The entire variable domain, with the rest obtained from reference TRBV5-1 and TRBJ2-3, is as follows: KAGVTQTPRYLIKTRGQQVTLSCSPISGHRSVSWYQQTPGQGLQFLFEYFSETQRNKGNFPGRFSGRQFSNSRSEMNVSTLELGDSALYLCASSFWGNSADTQYFGPGTRLTVL.

This clonotype was observed at least ten times. J is TRBJ1-1 and V is TRBV12-5, with D possibly being TRBD1 (5 bases). CDR3 length: 14 residues. Germline lookup yields CDR1 LGHNT and CDR2 FRNRAP. V lost 5 bases and J lost 4, with 14 bases in between. CDR3 nucleotides: TGTGCTAGTGGTGATGGGGGTCTGGGCACTGAAGCTTTCTTT. It yields the protein CASGDGGLGTEAFF.

A word on this clonotype: This may stem from a read error, because a much larger clone lies one nucleotide away. Here the CDR3 omits its conserved ending phenylalanine or tryptophan, so a read error is the likely source. V is TRBV12-3 or TRBV12-4 and J is TRBJ2-5; no reliable D call. There are 13 residues in the CDR3. V gave up 4 bases and J gave up 2 bases, with 8 bases separating them. For the CDR3, the DNA is TGTGCCAGCAGTTGGGCCAGACAAGAGACCCAGTACCTC. It specifies CASSWARQETQYL.

V and J are TRBV7-6 and TRBJ2-1; D remains ambiguous. CDR1 and CDR2 (germline): SGHVS, FNYEAQ. This CDR3 is 15 amino acids long. The germline V and J ends were trimmed by 2 bases and 2 bases, with 10 bases remaining between them. In nucleotides, the CDR3 is TGTGCCAGCAGCTTATTGGTGGTGCCCTACAATGAGCAGTTCTTC. Amino acid sequence: CASSLLVVPYNEQFF.

This clonotype has at least ten counts. This chain uses TRBV7-6 with TRBJ2-3, with D perhaps matching TRBD1 (6 bases). The germline V gene has CDR1 SGHVS and CDR2 FNYEAQ. Deletions cut 4 bases from V and 5 bases from J, with 16 bases between. The CDR3 is made up of 15 amino acids. CDR3 in amino acids: CASSWDTHQRDTQYF. DNA for the CDR3: TGTGCCAGCAGCTGGGACACACACCAACGAGATACGCAGTATTTT.

A single count supports this clonotype. This may be a read error: a much more frequent sequence differs by one nucleotide. V gene TRBV7-9 combines with J gene TRBJ1-2; D perhaps matches TRBD1 (5 bases). CDR1 is SEHNR, CDR2 FQNEAQ, per germline (reference sequence). The CDR3 is 15 amino acids. In DNA form, the CDR3 reads TGTGCCTGCAGCCGGACAAATTTCGGCCACCATGGCTACACCTTC. This codes for CACSRTNFGHHGYTF.

This clonotype was counted many times. The chain combines TRBV27 with TRBJ1-6; D is ambiguous. Trimming took off 2 bases at V and 4 bases at J, with 9 bases between the two ends. The CDR3 contains 15 residues. From germline, CDR1 is MNHEY and CDR2 SMNVEV (reference sequence). CDR3 in DNA: TGTGCCAGCAGTTTACTCGCAGTTTATAATTCACCCCTCCACTTT. Translated: CASSLLAVYNSPLHF.

The chain employs TRBV12-3 or TRBV12-4 and TRBJ2-7; TRBD1 matches at 9 bases. The CDR3 is 12 amino acids. V lost 6 bases to trimming and J lost 6 bases; unmatched junction nucleotides: 3. CDR3 in amino acids: CASRTGGSEQYF. Written as DNA, the CDR3 is TGTGCCAGCAGGACAGGGGGGTCCGAGCAGTACTTC.

This clonotype was recorded at least ten times. This chain connects TRBV27 to TRBJ1-5; D is possibly TRBD1 (5 bases). Germline V gives CDR1 MNHEY, CDR2 SMNVEV (reference sequence). The CDR3 is 16 residues long. The V and J ends lost 2 bases and 2 bases respectively, with 13 bases between them. The DNA of the CDR3 is TGTGCCAGCAGTTTACGAGGGGCGAGCCGCAATCAGCCCCAGCATTTT. Translated, it gives CASSLRGASRNQPQHF.

This clonotype was found many times. The chain couples TRBV7-8 to TRBJ2-7; the match to TRBD1 covers 7 bases. CDR1 SGHVS and CDR2 FQNEAQ come from the germline V gene. Trimming at V came to 5 bases and at J to 0 bases, leaving 7 bases not matched to a gene. The CDR3 has 15 residues. CDR3 loop: CASSPTGDPSYEQYF. The DNA of the CDR3 is TGTGCCAGCAGCCCAACAGGGGATCCCTCCTACGAGCAGTACTTC.

At least ten counts were recorded for this clonotype. The V gene is TRBV4-3, the J gene TRBJ2-6; no clear D. Between the trimmed V and J ends, which lost 0 bases and 0 bases, there was a span of 9 bases. This CDR3 spans 17 amino acids. Germline V gives CDR1 LGHNA, CDR2 YSLEER. Here the CDR3 reads CASSQDWGFSGANVLTF. The CDR3 nucleotides read TGCGCCAGCAGCCAAGATTGGGGATTCTCTGGGGCCAACGTCCTGACTTTC.

Turning to this clonotype: At one end, the junction sequence differs from germline, possibly due to a read error. The chain couples TRBV6-6 to TRBJ2-5; D possibly corresponds to TRBD1 (5 bases). Germline V gene lookup returns CDR1 MNHNY and CDR2 SVGAGI (reference sequence). The CDR3 covers 13 residues. The CDR3 coding sequence is TGTGCCAGCAACCCCGACAGCCAAGGGACCCAGTACTTC. It is translated as CASNPDSQGTQYF.

This clonotype was seen ten or more times. The gene calls are TRBV10-3 and TRBJ2-3, with D perhaps matching TRBD1 (6 bases). Trimming took 0 bases from V and 4 from J, leaving 14 bases between them. The CDR3 has 16 residues. Germline CDR1 is ENHRY and CDR2 is SYGVKD. This CDR3 is CAISESNRVGSDTQYF. The CDR3 DNA follows: TGTGCCATCAGTGAGTCGAACAGGGTGGGCTCAGATACGCAGTATTTT.

Regarding this clonotype: Compared with germline, one end of the junction differs, possibly owing to a read error. The rearrangement joins TRBV10-2 to TRBJ2-3; either TRBD1 or TRBD2 may supply D (5 bases each). The CDR3 has 16 amino acids. Germline V gene data show CDR1 as WSHSY and CDR2 as SAAADI. Here the CDR3 reads CASSPPRGDGTGTQYF. CDR3 bases: TGCGCCAGCAGTCCACCAAGGGGAGACGGCACAGGTACGCAGTATTTT.

In its sample, this clonotype was seen many times. The chain employs TRBV5-4 and TRBJ1-1; unclear D gene. CDR1 and CDR2 from the germline V gene are SGHNT and YYREEE (reference sequence). This CDR3 is 15 amino acids long. V shed 4 bases and J shed 1 base, with 14 bases lying between them. The CDR3 nucleotides read TGTGCCAGCAGCCACGGTTGGGCTGCGAACACTGAAGCTTTCTTT. Translating it yields CASSHGWAANTEAFF.

With regard to this clonotype: A read error may explain this, as a much larger clone is one base away. The chain combines TRBV7-9 with TRBJ1-1; D call uncertain. CDR1 is SEHNR, CDR2 FQNEAQ, per germline (reference sequence). This CDR3 has 12 amino acids. The CDR3 sequence: CASSLGKTEALF. In nucleotides, the CDR3 is TGTGCCAGCAGCTTGGGGAAAACTGAAGCTTTATTT.

This clonotype was recorded many times. V usage is TRBV29-1 and J usage is TRBJ2-1, with D possibly TRBD1 on 6 matching bases. V was pared by 7 bases and J by 2 bases, with 9 bases between. CDR1 SQVTM and CDR2 ANQGSEA come from the germline V gene. The length of the CDR3 is 12 residues. DNA for the CDR3: TGCAGCGCCCGGGACACCTACAATGAGCAGTTCTTC. Its protein product is CSARDTYNEQFF.

Remarks on this clonotype: Its ends do not fully match the called genes, so a read error is possible. The chain has TRBV5-6 and TRBJ1-5, with TRBD1 matching 10 bases. Germline-derived CDR1 and CDR2 are SGHDT and YYEEEE. This CDR3 is 16 amino acids long. The CDR3 reads CASGLTGGASNQPQHF. The CDR3 DNA is TGTGCCAGCGGCTTGACAGGGGGCGCGAGCAATCAGCCCCAGCATTTT.